The clone carrying this T cell receptor (beta chain) rates as medium-sized. Its antigen remains unknown. The treatment: treatment-naive control, cytoreductive nephrectomy. Controls were unirradiated tumors from treatment-naive cytoreductive nephrectomy patients. This renal cell carcinoma was of the clear cell type. The data are from a study of radiation and T cells in renal cell carcinoma. General study results and limits: Dominant CDR3 motifs were more common in irradiated tumors than controls. In nephrectomy-only tumors, top 100 clonotypes averaged roughly 40%, versus 54% irradiated.

The CDR3 covers 14 residues. CDR1 is SNHLY, CDR2 FYNNEI, per germline. The ends were cut back, 10 bases at V and 0 bases at J, with 12 bases in the middle. Method: immunoSEQ multiplex PCR; TCRdb's copy keeps in-frame clones and lacks some. Of 15,000 to 20,000 clones listed, 58% were seen once; the top ten hold 9.7%. The gene calls are TRBV2 and TRBJ1-4; D unclear. The sequencing used tumor tissue, collected from a patient whose treatment was nephrectomy without radiotherapy. The clonotype originates from a man in his forties with renal cell carcinoma. The CDR3 nucleotides read TGTGCCACCGCCGGGTTTGCAACTAATGAAAAACTGTTTTTT. Amino acids: CATAGFATNEKLFF.